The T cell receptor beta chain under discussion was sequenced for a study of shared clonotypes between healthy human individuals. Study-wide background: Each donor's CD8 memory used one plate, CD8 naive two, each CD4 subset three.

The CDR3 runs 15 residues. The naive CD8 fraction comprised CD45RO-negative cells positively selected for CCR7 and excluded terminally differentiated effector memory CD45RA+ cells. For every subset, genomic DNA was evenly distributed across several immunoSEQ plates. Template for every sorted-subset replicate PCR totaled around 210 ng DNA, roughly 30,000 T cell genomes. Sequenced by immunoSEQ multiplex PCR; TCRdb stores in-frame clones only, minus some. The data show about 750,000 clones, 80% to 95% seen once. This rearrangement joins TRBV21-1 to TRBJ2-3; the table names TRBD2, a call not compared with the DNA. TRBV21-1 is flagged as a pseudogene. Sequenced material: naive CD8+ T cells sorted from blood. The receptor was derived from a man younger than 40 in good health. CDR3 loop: CASRTGREISDTQYF. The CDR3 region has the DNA TGTGCCAGCAGAACAGGGAGGGAAATCTCAGATACGCAGTATTTT.